Sequencing of this T cell receptor beta chain was carried out in a study of blood T cells in healthy people across ages (dated by TCRdb to the mid-2010s). Notes on the research overall: In model experiments, template switching captured about one uniquely barcoded TCR beta cDNA molecule for every two T cells. Age-related changes in TCR beta repertoire diversity were measured in the study by deep sequencing normalized with unique cDNA molecular identifiers. The donors were divided into four age groups: young (average about 15 years), middle-aged (over 35), aged (about 61) and long-lived (about 80). To avoid experimental bias, donors of different ages were distributed randomly across sequencing lanes. Two additional independent replicas of 1 million unique cDNA reads from the same blood draw were analyzed for two donors (one aged 18 to 30 and one aged 80 or older).

About this clonotype itself: What antigen it recognizes has not been identified. Base qualities are not provided; no much larger clone lies one nucleotide away.

Libraries were built with 5' RACE. The listed sequencing device is Illumina HiSeq 2500. A second PCR of about 6 to 11 cycles was performed with a sample-barcoded 5' primer and a J-beta primer mix. A template-switch 5' adaptor carrying 12 random nucleotides introduced a unique molecular identifier onto each TCR beta cDNA molecule. At least 2.5 million CDR3-containing paired-end reads were obtained from each sample. The Mint cDNA synthesis kit, primed by a TRBC-specific oligonucleotide, was used to synthesize first-strand cDNA from all RNA. After uracil-DNA glycosylase treatment, a first 18-cycle PCR used universal primers M1SS and BC2_uni_R on all cDNA. On the study's bioinformatics: For normalization, 1 million high-quality reads, each with a distinct molecular identifier, were randomly selected from each sample. Instead of being binned into consensus sequences, reads with shared molecular identifiers were discarded. MiTCR, run with a Q25 quality threshold and the strictest error-elimination algorithm, handled CDR3 identification, clonotype clustering and error correction. A nonparametric unseen species model with Euler transformation was used to estimate lower-bound total TCR beta diversity. Through fastp at Q25 and MiXCR, TCRdb rebuilt clones from the public reads, retaining in-frame beta chains. A single entry per CDR3 protein holds the most common genes and DNA from its merged rows. TCRdb, not the authors, supplied the V and J calls. The sample table shows 800,000 or so distinct CDR3 sequences, and approximately 67% are seen once. The ten largest clones take up 28% of the sample.

The paper as a whole reports these results and caveats: Estimates of total diversity based on one million sequenced T cells were regarded as lower bounds and as underestimates. Observed TCR beta diversity per million T cells fell roughly linearly with age, and a significant reduction was already apparent by age roughly 40. Because donor CMV infection status was unknown, age-related changes in expanded clonotypes were potentially confounded. Conclusive comparison of naive and antigen-experienced compartments was prevented by the profiling of bulk unsorted PBMCs. The percentage of naive T cells measured by flow cytometry correlated strongly with observed TCR beta diversity. The long-lived group showed more naive CD4+ T cells, fewer expanded clones and increased TCR diversity than the aged group, suggesting age selection.

Reading the germline V gene (reference sequence) gives CDR1 GTSNPN and CDR2 SVGIG. The CDR3 spans 11 residues, from the cysteine through the phenylalanine. Just CDR3 DNA is preserved here, 33 bases in frame from base 1. The germline ends are 8 bases apart after V is trimmed by 4 bases and J by 7 bases. The 40 or so donors, aged about 6 to 100 years, were systemically healthy Caucasian individuals from Russia. Each donor gave around 9.9 milliliters of peripheral blood, collected into EDTA-treated Vacutainer tubes. PBMCs were isolated by Ficoll-Paque density-gradient centrifugation, with at least 6 million obtained per sample. Total RNA, at least 6 micrograms per sample, was extracted from PBMCs with Trizol reagent. For every donor, an aliquot of PBMCs went through flow cytometry to measure the percentages of naive CD45RAhigh/CD27high T cells.

The material sequenced was blood. In this chain, TRBV30 is recombined with TRBJ2-1; TRBD1 could be the D gene, as 5 bases match. The clonotype was recovered from a man aged 25 to 40 in good health. The CDR3: CAWTQGNEQFF. The nucleotide sequence is given as TGTGCCTGGACCCAGGGAAATGAGCAGTTCTTC.